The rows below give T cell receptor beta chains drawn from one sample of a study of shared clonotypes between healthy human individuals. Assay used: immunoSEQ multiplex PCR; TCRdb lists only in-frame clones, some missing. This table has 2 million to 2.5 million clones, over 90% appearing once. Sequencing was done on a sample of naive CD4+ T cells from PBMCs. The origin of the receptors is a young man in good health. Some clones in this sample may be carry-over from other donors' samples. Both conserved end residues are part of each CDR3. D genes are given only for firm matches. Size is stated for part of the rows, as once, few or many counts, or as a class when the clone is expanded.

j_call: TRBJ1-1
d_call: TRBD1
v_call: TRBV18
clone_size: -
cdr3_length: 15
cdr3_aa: CASSQNRGENTEAFF
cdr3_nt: TGTGCCAGCTCACAAAACAGGGGGGAAAACACTGAAGCTTTCTTT

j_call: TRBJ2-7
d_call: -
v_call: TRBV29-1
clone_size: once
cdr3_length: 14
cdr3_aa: CSARPGPRSYEQYF
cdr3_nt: TGCAGCGCCAGACCCGGGCCCCGTAGCTACGAGCAGTACTTC

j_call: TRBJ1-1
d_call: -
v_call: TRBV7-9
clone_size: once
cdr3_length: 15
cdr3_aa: CASSTWDTGGTEAFF
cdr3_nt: TGTGCCAGCAGCACCTGGGACACCGGGGGAACTGAAGCTTTCTTT

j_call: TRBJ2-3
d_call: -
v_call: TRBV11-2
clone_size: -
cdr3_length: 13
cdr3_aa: CASSPSVTDTQYF
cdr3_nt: TGTGCCAGCAGCCCGTCGGTAACAGATACGCAGTATTTT

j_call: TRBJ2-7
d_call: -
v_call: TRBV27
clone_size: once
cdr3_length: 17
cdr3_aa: CASSLYGNGGSDYEQYF
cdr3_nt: TGTGCCAGCAGTTTATATGGGAATGGGGGCAGTGACTACGAGCAGTACTTC

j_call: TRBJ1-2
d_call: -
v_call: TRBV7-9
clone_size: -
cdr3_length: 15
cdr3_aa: CASSPPRGGIYGYTF
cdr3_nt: TGTGCCAGCAGCCCGCCAAGGGGGGGTATCTATGGCTACACCTTC

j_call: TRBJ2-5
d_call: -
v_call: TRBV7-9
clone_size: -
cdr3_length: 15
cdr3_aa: CASSLGGSAQETQYF
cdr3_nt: TGTGCCAGCAGCTTAGGCGGATCGGCTCAAGAGACCCAGTACTTC

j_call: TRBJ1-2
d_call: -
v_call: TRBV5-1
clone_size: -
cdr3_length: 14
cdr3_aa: CASSLAGQYYGYTF
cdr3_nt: TGCGCCAGCAGCTTGGCCGGTCAGTACTATGGCTACACCTTC

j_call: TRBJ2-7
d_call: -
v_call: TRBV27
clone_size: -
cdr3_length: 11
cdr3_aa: CASSGPYEQYF
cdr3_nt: TGTGCCAGCAGTGGGCCCTACGAGCAGTACTTC

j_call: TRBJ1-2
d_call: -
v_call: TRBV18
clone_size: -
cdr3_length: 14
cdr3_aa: CASSPPGREGGYTF
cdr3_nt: TGTGCCAGCTCACCACCGGGAAGGGAAGGTGGCTACACCTTC

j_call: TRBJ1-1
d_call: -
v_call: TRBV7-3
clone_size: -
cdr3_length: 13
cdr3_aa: CASSKAVNTEAFF
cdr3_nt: TGTGCCAGCAGCAAGGCCGTAAACACTGAAGCTTTCTTT

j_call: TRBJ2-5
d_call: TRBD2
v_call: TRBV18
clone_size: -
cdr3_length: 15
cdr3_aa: CASSPAGGPGETQYF
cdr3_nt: TGTGCCAGCTCACCCGCGGGGGGACCGGGAGAGACCCAGTACTTC

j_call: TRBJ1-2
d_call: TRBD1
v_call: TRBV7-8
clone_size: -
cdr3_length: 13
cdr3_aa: CASSEAGGGSYTF
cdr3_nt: TGTGCCAGCAGCGAAGCAGGGGGCGGAAGCTACACCTTC

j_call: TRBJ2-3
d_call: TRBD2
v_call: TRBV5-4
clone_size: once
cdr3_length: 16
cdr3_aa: CASSLAGGGRTDTQYF
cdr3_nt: TGTGCCAGCAGCTTGGCCGGGGGGGGACGCACAGATACGCAGTATTTT

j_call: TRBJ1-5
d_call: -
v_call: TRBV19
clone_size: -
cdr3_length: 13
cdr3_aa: CASSVQGNQPQHF
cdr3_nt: TGTGCCAGTAGTGTACAGGGAAATCAGCCCCAGCATTTT

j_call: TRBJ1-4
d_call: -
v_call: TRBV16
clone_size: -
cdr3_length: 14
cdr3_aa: CASSQAGSNEGLFF
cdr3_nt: TGTGCCAGCAGCCAAGCAGGTTCAAATGAAGGACTGTTTTTT

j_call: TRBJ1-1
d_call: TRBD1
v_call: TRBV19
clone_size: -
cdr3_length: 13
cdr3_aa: CASSRQGSTEAFF
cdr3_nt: TGTGCCAGTAGTAGACAGGGTAGTACTGAAGCTTTCTTT

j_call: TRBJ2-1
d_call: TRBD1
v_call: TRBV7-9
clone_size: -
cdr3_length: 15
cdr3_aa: CASSLTGGPYNEQFF
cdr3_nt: TGTGCCAGCAGCTTAACAGGGGGCCCCTACAATGAGCAGTTCTTC

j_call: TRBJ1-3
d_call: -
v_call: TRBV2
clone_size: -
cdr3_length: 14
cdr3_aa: CASSDRALGNTIYF
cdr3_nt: TGTGCCAGCAGTGACCGGGCTCTAGGAAACACCATATATTTT

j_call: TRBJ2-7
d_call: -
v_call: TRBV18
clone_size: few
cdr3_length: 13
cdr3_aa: CASSPPSSYEQYF
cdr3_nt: TGTGCCAGCTCACCACCGTCCAGCTACGAGCAGTACTTC

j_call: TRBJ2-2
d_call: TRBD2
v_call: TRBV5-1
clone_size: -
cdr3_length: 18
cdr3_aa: CASSLLAGGPSSTGELFF
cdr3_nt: TGCGCCAGCAGCTTGCTCGCGGGAGGGCCCTCGAGCACCGGGGAGCTGTTTTTT

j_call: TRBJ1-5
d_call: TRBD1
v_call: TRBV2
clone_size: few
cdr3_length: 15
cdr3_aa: CASREDRGSNQPQHF
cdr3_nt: TGTGCCAGCAGGGAGGACAGGGGGAGCAATCAGCCCCAGCATTTT

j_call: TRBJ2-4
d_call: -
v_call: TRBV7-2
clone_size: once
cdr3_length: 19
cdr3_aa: CASSYRDMSMGGAKNIQYF
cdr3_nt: TGTGCCAGCAGCTACCGGGACATGAGTATGGGCGGAGCCAAAAACATTCAGTACTTC

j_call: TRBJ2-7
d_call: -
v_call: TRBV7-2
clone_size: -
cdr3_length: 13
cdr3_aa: CASSLRGSYEQYF
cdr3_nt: TGTGCCAGCAGCTTAAGAGGCTCCTACGAGCAGTACTTC

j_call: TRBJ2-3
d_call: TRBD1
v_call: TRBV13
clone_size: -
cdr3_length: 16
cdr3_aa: CASRQSRDRFTDTQYF
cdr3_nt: TGTGCCAGCAGACAATCCCGGGACAGGTTCACAGATACGCAGTATTTT

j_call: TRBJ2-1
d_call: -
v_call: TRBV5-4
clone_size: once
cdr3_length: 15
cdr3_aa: CASTADPGPYNEQFF
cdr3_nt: TGTGCCAGCACCGCCGACCCAGGTCCCTACAATGAGCAGTTCTTC

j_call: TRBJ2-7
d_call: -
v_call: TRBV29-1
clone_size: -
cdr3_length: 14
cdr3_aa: CSVENPDRRDEQYF
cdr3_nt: TGCAGCGTTGAAAATCCGGACAGACGGGACGAGCAGTACTTC

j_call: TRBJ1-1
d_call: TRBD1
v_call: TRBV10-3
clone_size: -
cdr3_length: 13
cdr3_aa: CAIRDRENSEAFF
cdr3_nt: TGTGCCATCCGGGACAGGGAGAACAGTGAAGCTTTCTTT

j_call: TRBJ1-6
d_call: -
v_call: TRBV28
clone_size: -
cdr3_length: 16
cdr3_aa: CASSRPWGAVNSPLHF
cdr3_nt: TGTGCCAGCAGTCGACCTTGGGGGGCAGTTAATTCACCCCTCCACTTT

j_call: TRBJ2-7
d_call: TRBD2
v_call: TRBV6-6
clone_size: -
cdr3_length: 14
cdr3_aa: CASRERGSSYEQYF
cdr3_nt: TGTGCCAGCAGGGAGCGGGGGAGCTCCTACGAGCAGTACTTC

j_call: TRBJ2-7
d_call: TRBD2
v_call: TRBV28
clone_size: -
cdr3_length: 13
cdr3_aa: CASGSTSGYEQYF
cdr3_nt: TGTGCCAGTGGATCGACTAGCGGTTACGAGCAGTACTTC

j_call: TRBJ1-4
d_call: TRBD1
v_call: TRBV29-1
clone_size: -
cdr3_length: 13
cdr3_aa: CSAQGASYEKLFF
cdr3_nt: TGCAGCGCCCAGGGGGCAAGTTATGAAAAACTGTTTTTT

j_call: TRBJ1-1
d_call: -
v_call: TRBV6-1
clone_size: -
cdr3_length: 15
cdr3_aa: CASSLDTRGNTEAFF
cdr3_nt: TGTGCCAGCAGTTTGGACACGCGAGGGAACACTGAAGCTTTCTTT

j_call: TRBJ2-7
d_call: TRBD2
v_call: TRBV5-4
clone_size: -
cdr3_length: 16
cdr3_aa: CASSLAPGLGNYEQYF
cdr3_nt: TGTGCCAGCAGCTTAGCCCCTGGACTAGGCAACTACGAGCAGTACTTC

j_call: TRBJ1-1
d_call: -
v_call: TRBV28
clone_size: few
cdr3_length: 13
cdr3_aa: CASSPPWDTEAFF
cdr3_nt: TGTGCCAGCAGCCCCCCCTGGGACACTGAAGCTTTCTTT

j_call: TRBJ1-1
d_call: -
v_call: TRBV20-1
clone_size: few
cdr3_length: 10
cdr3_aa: CSARGGEAFF
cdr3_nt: TGCAGTGCTAGGGGGGGAGAAGCTTTCTTT

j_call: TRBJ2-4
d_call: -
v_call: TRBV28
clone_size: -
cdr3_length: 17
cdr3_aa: CASSLWKFDVAKNIQYF
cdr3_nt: TGTGCCAGCAGTTTATGGAAGTTTGACGTAGCCAAAAACATTCAGTACTTC

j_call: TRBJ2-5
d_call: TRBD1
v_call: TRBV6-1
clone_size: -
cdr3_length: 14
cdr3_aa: CASRLTGAMETQYF
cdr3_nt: TGTGCCAGCAGACTGACAGGGGCGATGGAGACCCAGTACTTC

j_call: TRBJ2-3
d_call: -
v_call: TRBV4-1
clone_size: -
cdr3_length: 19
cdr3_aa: CASSQNKYEGRRSEDTQYF
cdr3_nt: TGCGCCAGCAGCCAAAATAAATACGAGGGACGGCGATCAGAAGATACGCAGTATTTT

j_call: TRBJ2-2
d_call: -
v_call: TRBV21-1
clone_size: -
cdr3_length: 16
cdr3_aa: CASSKWGARGAGELFF
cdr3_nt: TGTGCCAGCAGCAAGTGGGGAGCCAGGGGGGCCGGGGAGCTGTTTTTT

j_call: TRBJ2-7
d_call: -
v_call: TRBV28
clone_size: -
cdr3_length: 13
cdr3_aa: CASSLTGYYEQYF
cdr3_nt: TGTGCCAGCAGTTTGACGGGTTACTACGAGCAGTACTTC

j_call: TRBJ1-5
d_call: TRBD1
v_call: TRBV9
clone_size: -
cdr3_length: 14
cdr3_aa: CASSGGQGGRPQHF
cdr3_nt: TGTGCCAGCAGCGGGGGACAGGGTGGTCGACCCCAGCATTTT

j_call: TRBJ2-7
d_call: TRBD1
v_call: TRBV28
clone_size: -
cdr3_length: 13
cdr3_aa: CASSRAGGYEQYF
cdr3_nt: TGTGCCAGCAGTAGGGCAGGGGGCTACGAGCAGTACTTC

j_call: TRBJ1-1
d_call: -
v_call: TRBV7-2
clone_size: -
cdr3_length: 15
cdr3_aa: CASSALGQMNTEAFF
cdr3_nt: TGTGCCAGCAGCGCATTAGGACAAATGAACACTGAAGCTTTCTTT

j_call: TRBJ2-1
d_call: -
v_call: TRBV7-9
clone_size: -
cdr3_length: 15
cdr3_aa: CASSLERSSYNEQFF
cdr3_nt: TGTGCCAGCAGCTTAGAGCGGAGCTCCTACAATGAGCAGTTCTTC

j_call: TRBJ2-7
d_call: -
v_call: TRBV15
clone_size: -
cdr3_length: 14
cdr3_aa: CATSDQRASYEQYF
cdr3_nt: TGTGCCACCAGCGACCAGCGGGCGTCCTACGAGCAGTACTTC

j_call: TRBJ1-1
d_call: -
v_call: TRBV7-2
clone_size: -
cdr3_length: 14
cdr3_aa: CASSFLGRNTEAFF
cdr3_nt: TGTGCCAGCAGCTTCCTCGGCAGGAACACTGAAGCTTTCTTT

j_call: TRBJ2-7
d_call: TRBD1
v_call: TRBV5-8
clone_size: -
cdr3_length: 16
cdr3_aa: CASSPIGQGDFGEQYF
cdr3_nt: TGTGCCAGCAGCCCGATCGGACAGGGGGACTTTGGCGAGCAGTACTTC

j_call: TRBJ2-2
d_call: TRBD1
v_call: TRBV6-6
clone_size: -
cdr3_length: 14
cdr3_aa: CASSSETGAGELFF
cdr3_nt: TGTGCCAGCAGTTCCGAAACAGGGGCCGGGGAGCTGTTTTTT

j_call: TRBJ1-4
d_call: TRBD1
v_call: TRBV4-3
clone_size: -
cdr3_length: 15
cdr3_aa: CASSQDQTGVMALFF
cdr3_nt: TGCGCCAGCAGCCAAGATCAAACAGGGGTCATGGCTCTGTTTTTT

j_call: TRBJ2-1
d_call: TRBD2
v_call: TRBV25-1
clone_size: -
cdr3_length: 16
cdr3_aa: CASSDFGTISYNEQFF
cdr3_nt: TGTGCCAGCAGTGATTTTGGGACTATATCCTACAATGAGCAGTTCTTC

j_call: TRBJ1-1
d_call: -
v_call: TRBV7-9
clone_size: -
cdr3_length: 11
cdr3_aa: CASSFRAEAFF
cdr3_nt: TGTGCCAGCAGCTTCAGAGCTGAAGCTTTCTTT

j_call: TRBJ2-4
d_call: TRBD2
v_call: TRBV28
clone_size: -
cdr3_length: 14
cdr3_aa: CATIGTSAVNIQYF
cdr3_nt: TGTGCCACTATCGGGACTAGCGCGGTAAACATTCAGTACTTC

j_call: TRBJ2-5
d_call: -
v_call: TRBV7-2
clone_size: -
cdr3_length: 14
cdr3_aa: CASSRAGVGETQYF
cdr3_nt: TGTGCCAGCAGCCGAGCAGGGGTTGGGGAGACCCAGTACTTC

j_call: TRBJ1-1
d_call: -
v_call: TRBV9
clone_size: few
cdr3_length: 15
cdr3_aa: CASSVDSRGSTEAFF
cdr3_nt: TGTGCCAGCAGCGTAGACAGCCGGGGAAGCACTGAAGCTTTCTTT

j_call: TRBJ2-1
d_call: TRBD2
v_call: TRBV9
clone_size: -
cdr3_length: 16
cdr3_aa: CASSGGTSGLDNEQFF
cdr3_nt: TGTGCCAGCAGCGGCGGGACTAGCGGTCTCGACAATGAGCAGTTCTTC

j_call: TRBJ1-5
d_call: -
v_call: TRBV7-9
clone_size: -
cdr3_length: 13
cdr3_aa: CASSLREDQPQHF
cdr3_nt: TGTGCCAGCAGCTTAAGGGAGGACCAGCCCCAGCATTTT

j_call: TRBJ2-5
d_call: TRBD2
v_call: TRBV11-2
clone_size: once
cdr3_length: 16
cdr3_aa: CASSLFRLAVQETQYF
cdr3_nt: TGTGCCAGCAGCCTTTTCCGGCTAGCGGTCCAAGAGACCCAGTACTTC

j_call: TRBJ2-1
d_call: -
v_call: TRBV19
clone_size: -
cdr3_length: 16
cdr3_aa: CASSPRRGGAYNEQFF
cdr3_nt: TGTGCCAGTAGTCCTCGAAGGGGCGGAGCTTACAATGAGCAGTTCTTC